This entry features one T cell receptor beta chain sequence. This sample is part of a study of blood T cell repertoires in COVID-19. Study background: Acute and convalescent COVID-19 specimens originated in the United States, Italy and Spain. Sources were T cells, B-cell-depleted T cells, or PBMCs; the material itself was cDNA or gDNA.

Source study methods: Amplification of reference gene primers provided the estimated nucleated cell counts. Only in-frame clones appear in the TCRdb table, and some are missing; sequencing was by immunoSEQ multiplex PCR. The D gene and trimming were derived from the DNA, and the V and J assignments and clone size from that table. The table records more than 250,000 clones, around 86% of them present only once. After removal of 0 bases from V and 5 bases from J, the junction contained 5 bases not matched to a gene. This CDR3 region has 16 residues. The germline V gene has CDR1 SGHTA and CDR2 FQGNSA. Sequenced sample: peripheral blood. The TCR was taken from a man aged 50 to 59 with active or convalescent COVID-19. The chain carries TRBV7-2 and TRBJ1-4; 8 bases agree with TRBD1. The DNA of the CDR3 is TGTGCCAGCAGCTTAGCGCCCAGGGGGCGGAATGAAAAACTGTTTTTT. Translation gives CASSLAPRGRNEKLFF.